One and the same sample provided the 16 T cell receptor beta chains below, sequenced in a study of CXCR3 chemokines and chemotherapy response in bladder cancer. From the PCR reads, TCRdb called clonotypes with MiXCR, one entry per CDR3 protein. The sample carries around 13,000 distinct CDR3 sequences, around 12% recorded once. Sampling was conducted from a patient whose treatment included neoadjuvant chemotherapy. These receptors all come from a human donor with bladder cancer that did not respond to neoadjuvant chemotherapy.

This clonotype rates as medium-sized (0.01 to 0.1%). J is TRBJ1-6 and V is TRBV6-5, with D hard to call. V lost 4 bases, J lost 9 bases, and 10 bases lay in between. Germline-derived CDR1 and CDR2 are MNHEY and SVGAGI. The CDR3 is 13 residues long. CDR3 DNA: TGTGCCAGCAGTTCCCCCACACCTTCACCCCTCCACTTT. As protein: CASSSPTPSPLHF.

Within the sample, this clonotype is large. The CDR3 loop is CAGKRDSVNEQFF. CDR3 coding DNA: TGTGCCGGTAAGCGGGATTCGGTCAATGAGCAGTTCTTC. The chain combines TRBV6-6 with TRBJ2-1; 7 bases map to TRBD2. Trimming took 11 bases from V and 6 from J; bases not matched to a gene: 10. CDR3 length equals 13 residues. CDR1 is MNHNY and CDR2 is SVGAGI in the germline V gene (reference sequence).

Ten or more counts support this clonotype. The J gene is TRBJ1-3, the V gene TRBV5-6; D is unclear. Germline CDR1 SGHDT, CDR2 YYEEEE. CDR3 length equals 14 residues. Trimming pared 6 bases from V and 0 bases from J, leaving 10 bases between. The CDR3 sequence: CASTIGISGNTIYF. The CDR3 nucleotides are TGTGCCAGCACAATAGGGATCTCTGGAAACACCATATATTTT.

This clonotype is labeled medium-sized. This rearrangement joins TRBV6-2 or TRBV6-3 to TRBJ2-3; 8 nucleotides agree with TRBD2. The CDR3 length is 13 residues. The V segment lost 8 bases and the J segment 5 bases; nucleotides outside the gene matches: 6. The V gene's germline CDR1 is MNHEY and CDR2 SVGEGT. For the CDR3, the DNA is TGTGCCAGCGGGCTAGCGGGCGGAGATACGCAGTATTTT. It translates to CASGLAGGDTQYF.

This clonotype is medium-sized (0.01 to 0.1%) by share. This chain connects TRBV6-5 to TRBJ1-1; possible D gene TRBD1, 6 bases. The CDR3 is 16 residues long. Germline V lookup: CDR1 MNHEY, CDR2 SVGAGI. Between the trimmed V and J ends, which lost 0 bases and 1 base, there was a span of 12 bases. This chain's CDR3 is CASSYSDSRSNTEAFF. Written as DNA, the CDR3 is TGTGCCAGCAGTTACTCGGACAGTAGATCGAACACTGAAGCTTTCTTT.

This clonotype was seen repeatedly, ten times or more. The chain carries TRBV6-6 and TRBJ1-6, with 10 bases aligning to TRBD1. In germline, CDR1 is MNHNY, CDR2 SVGAGI (reference sequence). The CDR3 covers 16 residues. Losses at the gene ends were 4 bases for V and 7 bases for J; bases not matched to a gene: 7. CDR3 bases: TGTGCCAGCAGTTCCTCCGGACAGGGGGAGAATTCACCCCTCCACTTT. This translates into CASSSSGQGENSPLHF.

V and J are TRBV6-2 or TRBV6-3 and TRBJ2-1, with TRBD2 identical over 14 bases. Germline V gene lookup returns CDR1 MNHEY and CDR2 SVGEGT. With 5 bases clipped from V and 4 bases from J, the junction kept 10 bases outside the gene matches. This CDR3 comprises 18 residues. The CDR3 spells CASSPPGLAGGSYNEQFF. CDR3 nucleotide sequence: TGTGCCAGCAGTCCCCCCGGACTAGCGGGAGGTAGTTACAATGAGCAGTTCTTC.

This clonotype is medium-sized within its sample. The V call is TRBV15, the J call TRBJ1-2; the D gene is possibly TRBD1 (6 bases). V was pared by 0 bases and J by 1 base, with 6 bases between. This CDR3 spans 14 amino acids. Germline CDR1 is LNHNV and CDR2 is YYDKDF (reference sequence). CDR3 sequence (DNA): TGTGCCACCAGCAGAGACAGGGGTAACTATGGCTACACCTTC. It yields the protein CATSRDRGNYGYTF.

Concerning this clonotype itself: Just one base apart from a much larger clone, this may be a read error. This chain links TRBV5-4 with TRBJ2-1; the match to TRBD1 covers 8 bases. V was pared by 6 bases and J by 10 bases, with 9 bases of the junction left unmatched. CDR1 and CDR2 from the germline V gene are SGHNT and YYREEE (reference sequence). The CDR3 covers 13 residues. In nucleotides, the CDR3 is TGTGCCAGCACAGCCCAGGGGGCCTACGAGCAGTTCTTC. Translation gives CASTAQGAYEQFF. Filled out from reference TRBV5-4 and TRBJ2-1, the complete variable domain reads ETGVTQSPTHLIKTRGQQVTLRCSSQSGHNTVSWYQQALGQGPQFIFQYYREEENGRGNFPPRFSGLQFPNYSSELNVNALELDDSALYLCASTAQGAYEQFFGPGTRLTVL.

This clonotype is labeled medium-sized. V usage is TRBV19 and J usage is TRBJ1-2; no firm D call. The CDR3 totals 12 residues. Germline V gene data show CDR1 as LNHDA and CDR2 as SQIVND (reference sequence). V was trimmed by 5 bases and J by 1 base, leaving 5 bases between them. In DNA form, the CDR3 reads TGTGCCAGTAGTCTCTATAACTATGGCTACACCTTC. Protein sequence: CASSLYNYGYTF.

A word on this clonotype: A much more abundant neighbour one base away suggests this may be a read error. The V and J genes are TRBV27 and TRBJ1-6, with D possibly TRBD1 on 5 matching bases. V was pared by 3 bases and J by 8 bases, with 17 bases between. Germline values: CDR1 MNHEY, CDR2 SMNVEV (reference sequence). The CDR3 is made up of 16 amino acids. This CDR3 is CASSFWIGAGDSPLHF. CDR3 in DNA: TGTGCCAGCAGTTTTTGGATCGGGGCTGGTGATTCACCCCTCCACTTT.

Comment on this clonotype: No conserved phenylalanine or tryptophan is present at the end of the CDR3, so a read error is the likely explanation. The chain recombines TRBV6-5 with TRBJ1-1; D perhaps matches TRBD1 (6 bases). Germline V gene sequence: CDR1 MNHEY, CDR2 SVGAGI. The ends were cut back, 6 bases at V and 5 bases at J, with 19 bases in the middle. The CDR3 runs to 15 residues. The CDR3 here is CASRTRGGLWTEAFL. CDR3 DNA sequence: TGTGCCAGCAGGACCCGGGGGGGGCTGTGGACTGAAGCTTTCCTT.

This clonotype was counted ten times or more. As DNA, the CDR3 is TGTGCCTGGAGTGTAGGGACAACCTACGAGCAGTACTTC. Its protein product is CAWSVGTTYEQYF. V is TRBV30 and J is TRBJ2-7; TRBD1 might be the D (6 bases). Germline V gene sequence: CDR1 GTSNPN, CDR2 SVGIG (reference sequence). V lost 0 bases, J lost 2 bases, and 8 bases lay in between. The CDR3 loop spans 13 amino acids.

This clonotype qualifies as medium-sized. V and J are TRBV29-1 and TRBJ1-2; D not certain. The CDR3 length is 11 residues. The germline V gene encodes CDR1 SQVTM and CDR2 ANQGSEA. The germline V and J ends were trimmed by 7 bases and 0 bases, with 6 bases remaining between them. The CDR3 loop reads CSGLTNYGYTF. The CDR3, as DNA: TGCAGCGGGCTCACTAACTATGGCTACACCTTC.

This clonotype was counted at least ten times. This chain connects TRBV6-2 or TRBV6-3 to TRBJ2-3; D gene ambiguous. The V gene lost 0 bases and the J gene lost 2 bases, with 18 bases spanning the gap. Germline V lookup: CDR1 MNHEY, CDR2 SVGEGT. This CDR3 is 18 amino acids long. The CDR3 reads CASSYSVAIGPPTDTQYF. CDR3 nucleotides: TGTGCCAGCAGTTACTCGGTGGCTATAGGGCCCCCCACAGATACGCAGTATTTT.

The J gene is TRBJ2-2, the V gene TRBV5-6, with 7 bases lining up with TRBD1. Per germline, CDR1 SGHDT and CDR2 YYEEEE. J was trimmed by 4 bases and V by 0 bases; bases with no gene match: 6. The CDR3 totals 16 residues. CDR3 residues: CASSLAAAGGTGELFF. Here the CDR3 DNA reads TGTGCCAGCAGCTTGGCCGCGGCAGGGGGCACCGGGGAGCTGTTTTTT.